The 14 T cell receptor beta chains reported below all come from one sample, sequenced in a study of OX40 agonist ivuxolimab in advanced cancers. Produced via immunoSEQ multiplex PCR; TCRdb's table is partial and in-frame only. The top ten clones hold about 16% of a sample with tens of thousands of clones, 70% to 90% of them seen once. The sample was CD4+ or CD8+ T cells sorted from blood, taken in a trial of the OX40 agonist ivuxolimab. The source of these receptors is an adult with an advanced solid tumor such as melanoma, head and neck, liver or kidney cancer.

The genes are TRBV5-5 and TRBJ2-7, with 8 bases that match TRBD2. V lost 0 bases to trimming and J lost 0 bases; unmatched junction nucleotides: 2. The CDR3 runs 15 residues. In germline, CDR1 is SGHKS, CDR2 YYEKEE (reference sequence). The CDR3 protein is CASSLGGRPSYEQYF. The CDR3 DNA reads TGTGCCAGCAGCTTGGGCGGGAGGCCCTCCTACGAGCAGTACTTC.

The V gene is TRBV30, the J gene TRBJ1-6; TRBD1 is a possible D gene (5 bases). CDR1 is GTSNPN, CDR2 SVGIG, per germline (reference sequence). The CDR3 runs 15 residues. The germline V and J ends were trimmed by 3 bases and 0 bases, with 9 bases remaining between them. The CDR3 coding sequence is TGTGCCTGGAGGGCAGGGAACTCCTATAATTCACCCCTCCACTTT. Protein sequence: CAWRAGNSYNSPLHF.

The V call is TRBV7-9, the J call TRBJ1-4, with D possibly matching TRBD1 (5 bases). Trimming cost V 5 bases and J 0 bases, with 7 bases left between them. The CDR3 totals 14 residues. The germline V gene has CDR1 SEHNR and CDR2 FQNEAQ (reference sequence). The DNA for the CDR3 is TGTGCCAGCAGCCAGACAGCAACTAATGAAAAACTGTTTTTT. Residues: CASSQTATNEKLFF.

The chain employs TRBV27 and TRBJ1-1, with D possibly being TRBD1 (5 bases). The ends were cut back, 3 bases at V and 6 bases at J, with 11 bases in the middle. Germline V gene sequence: CDR1 MNHEY, CDR2 SMNVEV (reference sequence). The CDR3 consists of 13 residues. CDR3 in DNA: TGTGCCAGCAGTTTGACCAGGGCTTCTGAAGCTTTCTTT. As protein: CASSLTRASEAFF.

V gene TRBV27 combines with J gene TRBJ2-7; 7 nucleotides align to TRBD1. The germline CDR1 and CDR2 sequences are MNHEY and SMNVEV (reference sequence). J lost 5 bases, V lost 2 bases, and 3 bases had no gene match. This CDR3 comprises 13 residues. This CDR3 reads CASSLKQGHEQYF. The CDR3 nucleotides read TGTGCCAGCAGTTTAAAACAGGGGCACGAGCAGTACTTC.

The rearrangement links TRBV11-2 to TRBJ2-5; unclear D gene. The end of the DNA fits TRBJ2-7 better, so the J call may be wrong. Germline assignment: CDR1 SGHAT and CDR2 FQNNGV. CDR3 size: 16 residues. DNA for the CDR3: TGTGCCAGCAGCTTAGGCCCCCGGGCCCCTGCTACCGAGCAGTACTTC. Protein product: CASSLGPRAPATEQYF.

The chain is built from TRBV10-1 and TRBJ2-4; TRBD1 aligns across 7 bases. The ends lost 4 bases at V and 9 bases at J; junction bases unmatched: 27. The germline V gene has CDR1 WNHNN and CDR2 SYGVQD (reference sequence). The CDR3 has 20 residues. The CDR3 sequence is CASSVSYYQRVHTGVSIQYF. The CDR3 DNA reads as TGCGCCAGCAGTGTCAGTTATTATCAGAGGGTCCATACAGGGGTAAGCATTCAGTACTTC.

CDR3 nucleotide sequence: TGTGCCAGCGGTCGGGGGGTGACTGAAGCTTTCTTT. Its protein product is CASGRGVTEAFF. J is TRBJ1-1 and V is TRBV27; perhaps TRBD1 as D (5 bases). The CDR3 is 12 amino acids. Trimming shortened V by 8 bases and J by 5 bases, and 12 bases separated the two germline ends. Germline CDR1 MNHEY, CDR2 SMNVEV (reference sequence).

The chain links TRBV20-1 to TRBJ2-5; D is unresolved. The end of the DNA aligns better with TRBJ2-7, so the J call may be wrong. Germline CDR1 reads DFQATT; CDR2 reads SNEGSKA (reference sequence). This CDR3 is 11 amino acids long. CDR3 DNA sequence: TGCAGTGCTAGAGACAACTACGAGCAGTACTTC. It codes for CSARDNYEQYF.

The V and J genes are TRBV7-9 and TRBJ1-2, with 9 positions matching TRBD1. Trimming took 7 bases from V and 5 from J; bases not matched to a gene: 11. This CDR3 has 15 amino acids. The germline gives CDR1 SEHNR, CDR2 FQNEAQ (reference sequence). CDR3 protein: CASNGQGTNSYGYTF. The DNA of the CDR3 is TGTGCCAGCAACGGACAGGGGACGAACTCATATGGCTACACCTTC.

There are a few counts of this clone. This chain joins TRBV15 and TRBJ1-1; TRBD1 matches at 7 bases. With 5 bases clipped from V and 0 bases from J, the junction kept 6 bases outside the gene matches. The CDR3 sequence is 15 residues long. Germline CDR1 and CDR2: LNHNV and YYDKDF (reference sequence). DNA for the CDR3: TGTGCCACCAGCCTATGGACAGGCATGAACACTGAAGCTTTCTTT. The encoded protein is CATSLWTGMNTEAFF. Together with reference TRBV15 and TRBJ1-1, the CDR3 gives the full variable domain: DAMVIQNPRYQVTQFGKPVTLSCSQTLNHNVMYWYQQKSSQAPKLLFHYYDKDFNNEADTPDNFQSRRPNTSFCFLDIRSPGLGDTAMYLCATSLWTGMNTEAFFGQGTRLTVV.

This clone was detected only once. The V gene is TRBV6-4, the J gene TRBJ2-1, with 7 positions matching TRBD2. The CDR3 sequence is 14 residues long. After removal of 4 bases from V and 8 bases from J, the junction contained 8 bases not matched to a gene. From germline, CDR1 is MRHNA and CDR2 SNTAGT. The CDR3: CASSVGLDYDEQFF. DNA of the CDR3: TGTGCCAGCAGTGTTGGACTAGATTACGATGAGCAGTTCTTC.

V gene TRBV5-1 combines with J gene TRBJ1-1; D remains ambiguous. The length of the CDR3 is 12 residues. Between the trimmed V and J ends, which lost 0 bases and 5 bases, there was a span of 5 bases. Germline values: CDR1 SGHRS, CDR2 YFSETQ. The CDR3 DNA sequence: TGCGCCAGCAGCTTGGACCCAACTGAAGCTTTCTTT. This translates into CASSLDPTEAFF.

The chain couples TRBV6-4 to TRBJ2-1; 7 positions match TRBD2. Germline V gene data show CDR1 as MRHNA and CDR2 as SNTAGT. V lost 2 bases to trimming and J lost 0 bases; unmatched junction nucleotides: 4. The CDR3 has 16 amino acids. CDR3 in DNA: TGTGCCAGCAGTGACCTAGCGGTGAGCTCCTACAATGAGCAGTTCTTC. Encoded protein: CASSDLAVSSYNEQFF.